What follows are 22 T cell receptor beta chains derived from one specimen sequenced in a study of HIV-infected patients and healthy controls. TCRdb redid the calling of the 5' RACE reads with MiXCR, one entry per CDR3 protein. Among about 63,000 distinct CDR3 sequences listed, about 16% were seen once. The specimen was CD4+ T cells from blood. The receptors here all came from a human donor in good health.

Turning to this clonotype: This may be a read error, as it is one base from a much larger clone. The chain carries TRBV12-3 or TRBV12-4 and TRBJ1-1, with 7 bases identical to TRBD1. This CDR3 has 13 amino acids. CDR3 protein: CTSSRQGNTEAFF. CDR3 in DNA: TGTACCAGCAGTAGACAGGGGAACACTGAAGCTTTCTTT.

This clonotype has just a few counts. The chain uses TRBV20-1 and TRBJ2-1; 8 nucleotides agree with TRBD2. Per the germline V gene, CDR1 is DFQATT and CDR2 is SNEGSKA (reference sequence). V was clipped by 3 bases and J by 0 bases; unmatched bases: 10. The CDR3 covers 17 residues. The CDR3 coding sequence is TGCAGTGCTAGCCTAGCGGGCTTATTGAGCTCCTACAATGAGCAGTTCTTC. Protein: CSASLAGLLSSYNEQFF.

V is TRBV18 and J is TRBJ2-7; TRBD1 aligns across 7 bases. After removal of 2 bases from V and 1 base from J, the junction contained 8 bases not matched to a gene. CDR3 length: 16 residues. From germline, CDR1 is KGHSH and CDR2 LQKENI. The CDR3 DNA reads as TGTGCCAGCTCACCAGTAATGGGACAGCTATCCTACGAGCAGTACTTC. Protein product: CASSPVMGQLSYEQYF. Full variable domain (remainder filled in from reference TRBV18 and TRBJ2-7): NAGVMQNPRHLVRRRGQEARLRCSPMKGHSHVYWYRQLPEEGLKFMVYLQKENIIDESGMPKERFSAEFPKEGPSILRIQQVVRGDSAAYFCASSPVMGQLSYEQYFGPGTRLTVT.

This clonotype was observed a few times. The chain combines TRBV28 with TRBJ1-4; the D gene is possibly TRBD1 (5 bases). This CDR3 spans 14 amino acids. V was clipped by 1 base and J by 8 bases, with 11 bases between them. CDR1 is MDHEN and CDR2 is SYDVKM in the germline V gene. In DNA form, the CDR3 reads TGTGCCAGCAGTTTATCGGGGGTAGGAGAAAAACTGTTTTTT. Translating it yields CASSLSGVGEKLFF.

The chain joins TRBV7-9 to TRBJ1-3, with TRBD1 matching over 7 bases. The CDR3 sequence is 14 residues long. CDR1 and CDR2 (germline): SEHNR, FQNEAQ (reference sequence). The junction had 1 base not matched to a gene; V was cut back by 4 bases and J by 1 base. The chain's CDR3 is CASSSGGSGNTIYF. In DNA, the CDR3 is TGTGCCAGCAGCTCAGGGGGGTCTGGAAACACCATATATTTT.

There are a few counts of this clonotype. The chain carries TRBV6-1 and TRBJ1-5; TRBD1 aligns across 8 bases. Germline V CDR1 and CDR2: MNHNS, SASEGT. Trimming took 6 bases from V and 6 from J; bases not matched to a gene: 10. The length of the CDR3 is 15 residues. The CDR3 coding sequence is TGTGCCAGCAGGTCGCAGGGGGCGCTGGGTCAGCCCCAGCATTTT. Its translation is CASRSQGALGQPQHF.

The genes are TRBV5-1 and TRBJ2-1; a weak D match, TRBD1 (6 bases). Trimming took off 4 bases at V and 7 bases at J, with 15 bases between the two ends. The CDR3 sequence is 14 residues long. CDR1 and CDR2 (germline): SGHRS, YFSETQ. The CDR3, as DNA: TGCGCCAGCAGCCCTGGGGGCCTGGGGAATGAGCAGTTCTTC. This gives the protein CASSPGGLGNEQFF.

This clonotype was recorded only once. The CDR3 nucleotides read TGTGCCAGCAGCTTAGACCGAGGAGGCTACGAGCAGTACTTC. Translated, it gives CASSLDRGGYEQYF. V gene TRBV7-2 combines with J gene TRBJ2-7; TRBD2 might be the D (5 bases). Germline loops: CDR1 SGHTA, CDR2 FQGNSA. V was clipped by 1 base and J by 3 bases, with 10 bases between them. The CDR3 length is 14 residues.

The rearrangement uses TRBV5-4 and TRBJ2-1; D gene ambiguous. The CDR3 has 15 residues. Germline-derived CDR1 and CDR2 are SGHNT and YYREEE (reference sequence). V was pared by 0 bases and J by 4 bases, with 11 bases between. CDR3 nucleotides: TGTGCCAGCAGCTTGGGGTGGGCCAGTTACAATGAGCAGTTCTTC. Translation gives CASSLGWASYNEQFF.

In its sample, this clonotype was seen many times. The rearrangement links TRBV3-1 to TRBJ2-5, with TRBD1 as a possible D gene (6 bases). Germline V lookup: CDR1 LGHDT, CDR2 YNNKEL (reference sequence). CDR3 length equals 15 residues. The germline V and J ends were trimmed by 1 base and 2 bases, with 11 bases remaining between them. CDR3 region: CASSQGVTGQETQYF. Here the CDR3 DNA reads TGTGCCAGCAGCCAAGGGGTCACAGGGCAAGAGACCCAGTACTTC.

This clonotype was detected a few times. The rearrangement joins TRBV7-9 to TRBJ1-1, with D hard to call. The CDR3 is 14 amino acids. Deletions cut 9 bases from V and 0 bases from J, with 14 bases between. Per the germline V gene, CDR1 is SEHNR and CDR2 is FQNEAQ (reference sequence). CDR3 residues: CASPRTDLNTEAFF. The DNA of the CDR3 is TGTGCCAGTCCACGGACGGACTTGAACACTGAAGCTTTCTTT.

This clonotype was counted at least ten times. This chain joins TRBV14 and TRBJ1-1; D is unresolved. CDR1 is SGHDN, CDR2 FVKESK, per germline. With 3 bases removed from V and 3 bases from J, the gap between germline ends came to 17 bases. CDR3 length equals 16 residues. CDR3 DNA: TGTGCCAGCAGCCAGAAGCGGGGAAAGGGAGACACTGAAGCTTTCTTT. Its protein is CASSQKRGKGDTEAFF.

This clonotype was seen more than once but under ten times. The V gene is TRBV29-1, the J gene TRBJ2-3; TRBD2 matches at 7 bases. This CDR3 region has 14 residues. Germline V gives CDR1 SQVTM, CDR2 ANQGSEA. V dropped 3 bases and J dropped 3; count of bases not matched to a gene: 6. The CDR3 nucleotides are TGCAGCGTTGACAGGGCGGGAGTTACAGATACGCAGTATTTT. Its protein is CSVDRAGVTDTQYF.

This clonotype was seen more than once but under ten times. The J gene is TRBJ2-3, the V gene TRBV21-1. TRBV21-1 is a pseudogene segment. This CDR3 spans 11 amino acids. The CDR3 protein is CASIGKFTQYF. The CDR3 nucleotides read TGTGCCAGCATAGGAAAGTTTACGCAGTATTTT.

This clonotype was seen a few times. The rearrangement links TRBV3-1 to TRBJ2-5, with no clear D. Germline V CDR1 and CDR2: LGHDT, YNNKEL (reference sequence). V lost 3 bases to trimming and J lost 2 bases, with 7 bases between them. The CDR3 runs to 13 residues. CDR3 nucleotides: TGTGCCAGCAGCCAGACACCTCAAGAGACCCAGTACTTC. Its protein is CASSQTPQETQYF.

V gene TRBV6-2 or TRBV6-3 combines with J gene TRBJ2-7; D is possibly TRBD1 (6 bases). Germline CDR1 is MNHEY and CDR2 is SVGEGT. The CDR3 contains 14 residues. Trimming left V 5 bases short and J 5 bases short, with 16 bases between. As DNA, the CDR3 is TGTGCCAGCAGTCCCGCCTACAGGGTCCACGAGCAGTACTTC. Encoded protein: CASSPAYRVHEQYF.

This clonotype appeared once. The rearrangement links TRBV5-6 to TRBJ2-2; 13 bases fit TRBD2. The CDR3 runs to 16 residues. Losses at the gene ends were 1 base for V and 11 bases for J; bases not matched to a gene: 8. Per germline, CDR1 SGHDT and CDR2 YYEEEE. The CDR3 DNA sequence: TGTGCCAGCAGCTTGCTTAGGACTAGCGGGAGAGATGAGCTGTTTTTT. Protein sequence: CASSLLRTSGRDELFF.

The sample holds a few counts of this clonotype. V usage is TRBV5-4 and J usage is TRBJ1-2, with TRBD1 matching over 7 bases. The CDR3 is 13 amino acids. The V segment lost 4 bases and the J segment 5 bases; nucleotides outside the gene matches: 5. CDR1 is SGHNT, CDR2 YYREEE, per germline (reference sequence). The CDR3 DNA reads TGTGCCAGCAGCCCGACAGGGATGTATGGCTACACCTTC. The encoded protein is CASSPTGMYGYTF. Looking up the rest from reference TRBV5-4 and TRBJ1-2 gives the full variable domain: ETGVTQSPTHLIKTRGQQVTLRCSSQSGHNTVSWYQQALGQGPQFIFQYYREEENGRGNFPPRFSGLQFPNYSSELNVNALELDDSALYLCASSPTGMYGYTFGSGTRLTVV.

The CDR3 here is CASSQDWRAPYQETQYF. The CDR3 DNA is TGCGCCAGCAGCCAAGACTGGAGGGCGCCCTACCAAGAGACCCAGTACTTC. The genes are TRBV4-3 and TRBJ2-5, with D possibly TRBD2 on 6 matching bases. Germline V gene data show CDR1 as LGHNA and CDR2 as YSLEER. The CDR3 length is 17 residues. Trimming removed 0 bases at V and 0 bases at J, with 14 bases between.

This clonotype was detected only a few times. J is TRBJ1-1 and V is TRBV7-9, with 7 bases matching TRBD1. Trimming took 5 bases from V and 5 from J; bases not matched to a gene: 8. The CDR3 consists of 14 residues. Per germline, CDR1 SEHNR and CDR2 FQNEAQ (reference sequence). CDR3 protein: CASSLGTGETEAFF. The CDR3 DNA reads TGTGCCAGCAGCCTCGGAACAGGGGAGACTGAAGCTTTCTTT.

This clonotype was seen only a few times. The chain carries TRBV7-8 and TRBJ2-3; maybe TRBD2 (5 bases). Trimming left V 5 bases short and J 0 bases short, with 12 bases between. This CDR3 region has 15 residues. The germline CDR1 and CDR2 sequences are SGHVS and FQNEAQ. The CDR3 sequence is CASSLSGTSTDTQYF. CDR3 nucleotides: TGTGCCAGCAGCCTGAGCGGAACTAGCACAGATACGCAGTATTTT.

This clonotype was recorded at least ten times. The rearrangement links TRBV6-2 or TRBV6-3 to TRBJ2-1; 9 bases are shared with TRBD1. V shed 5 bases and J 8 bases; nucleotides not matched to a gene: 10. CDR1 and CDR2 from the germline V gene are MNHEY and SVGEGT. CDR3 length: 15 residues. CDR3 residues: CASSAPGQGFYEQFF. For the CDR3, the DNA is TGTGCCAGCAGTGCACCGGGACAGGGTTTCTATGAGCAGTTCTTC.